The T cell receptor beta chain under discussion was sequenced for a study of blood T cell repertoires in COVID-19. Method: immunoSEQ multiplex PCR; TCRdb's copy keeps in-frame clones and lacks some. Of approximately 46,000 clones listed, approximately 84% are singletons. V lost 0 bases and J 2 bases, leaving 18 bases between the germline ends. The V gene's germline CDR1 is SGHKS and CDR2 YYEKEE (reference sequence). The CDR3 contains 17 residues. The TCR was taken from a woman in her sixties or seventies in a cohort sampled during active COVID-19. The chain joins TRBV5-5 to TRBJ2-7; a possible D gene is TRBD1 (5 bases). The sequenced sample consisted of peripheral blood. The CDR3, as DNA: TGTGCCAGCAGCTTGGTGAGTGGCGGAGACAGCCCCTACGAGCAGTACTTC. As protein: CASSLVSGGDSPYEQYF.